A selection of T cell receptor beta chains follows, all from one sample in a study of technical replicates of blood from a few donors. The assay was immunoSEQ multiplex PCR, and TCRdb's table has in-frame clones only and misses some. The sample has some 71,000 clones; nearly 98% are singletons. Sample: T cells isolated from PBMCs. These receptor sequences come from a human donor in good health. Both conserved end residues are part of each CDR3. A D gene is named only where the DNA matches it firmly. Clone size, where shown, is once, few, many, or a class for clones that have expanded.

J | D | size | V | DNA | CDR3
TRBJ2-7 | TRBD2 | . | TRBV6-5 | TGTGCCAGCAGCCTCGGACTAGCGGGAGTCGAGCAGTACTTC | CASSLGLAGVEQYF
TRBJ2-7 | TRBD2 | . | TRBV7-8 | TGTGCCAGCAGCGAAGAAACTAGCGGGACAGGCTACGAGCAGTACTTC | CASSEETSGTGYEQYF
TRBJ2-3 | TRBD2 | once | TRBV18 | TGTGCCAGCTCACCTTCTAGCGGGAGTAGAACAGATACGCAGTATTTT | CASSPSSGSRTDTQYF
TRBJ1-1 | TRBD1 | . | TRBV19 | TGTGCCAGTAGCACCCAGGGGGCGTCCACTGAAGCTTTCTTT | CASSTQGASTEAFF
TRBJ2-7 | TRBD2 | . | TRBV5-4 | TGTGCCAGCAGCTTGGGGCTAGCGGGAGCAACCTACGAGCAGTACTTC | CASSLGLAGATYEQYF
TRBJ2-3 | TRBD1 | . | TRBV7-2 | TGTGCCAGCAGCCGGCGGACAGGGGGCGTGGGAGATACGCAGTATTTT | CASSRRTGGVGDTQYF
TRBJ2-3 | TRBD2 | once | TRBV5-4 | TGTGCCAGCAGACTAGCGGGAGGGGCAGATACGCAGTATTTT | CASRLAGGADTQYF
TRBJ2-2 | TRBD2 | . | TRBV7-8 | TGTGCCAGCAGCCCGGGACTAGCGGGAGATTACACCGGGGAGCTGTTTTTT | CASSPGLAGDYTGELFF
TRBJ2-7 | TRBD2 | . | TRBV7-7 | TGTGCCAGCAGCCTAGCGGAGGCCTACGAGCAGTACTTC | CASSLAEAYEQYF
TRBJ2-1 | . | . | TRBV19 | TGTGCCAGTAGTCTGGGCGGAGGTGGGCAGTTCTTC | CASSLGGGGQFF